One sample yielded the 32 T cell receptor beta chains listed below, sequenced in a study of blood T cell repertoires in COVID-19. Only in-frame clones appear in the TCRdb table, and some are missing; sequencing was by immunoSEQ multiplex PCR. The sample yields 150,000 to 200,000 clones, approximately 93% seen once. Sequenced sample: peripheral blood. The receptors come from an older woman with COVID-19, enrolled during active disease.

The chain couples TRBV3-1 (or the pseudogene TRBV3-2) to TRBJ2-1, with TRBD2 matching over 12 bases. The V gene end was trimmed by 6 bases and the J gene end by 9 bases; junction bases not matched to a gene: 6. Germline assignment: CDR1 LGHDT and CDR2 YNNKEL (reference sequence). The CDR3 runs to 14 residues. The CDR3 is CASRLAGGPGEQFF. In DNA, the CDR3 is TGTGCCAGCAGGCTAGCGGGGGGGCCGGGTGAGCAGTTCTTC.

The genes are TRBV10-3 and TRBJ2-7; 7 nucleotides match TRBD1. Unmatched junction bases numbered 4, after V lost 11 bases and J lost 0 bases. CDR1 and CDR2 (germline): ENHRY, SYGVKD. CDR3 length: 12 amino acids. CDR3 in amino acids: CAVRDSSYEQYF. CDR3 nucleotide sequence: TGTGCCGTCCGGGACAGCTCCTACGAGCAGTACTTC.

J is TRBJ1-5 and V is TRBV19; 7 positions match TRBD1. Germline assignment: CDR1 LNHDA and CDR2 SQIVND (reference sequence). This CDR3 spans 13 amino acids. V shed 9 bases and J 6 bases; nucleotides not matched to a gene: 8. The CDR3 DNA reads TGTGCCAGCTGTGACAGGGCGGGTCAGCCCCAGCATTTT. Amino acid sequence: CASCDRAGQPQHF.

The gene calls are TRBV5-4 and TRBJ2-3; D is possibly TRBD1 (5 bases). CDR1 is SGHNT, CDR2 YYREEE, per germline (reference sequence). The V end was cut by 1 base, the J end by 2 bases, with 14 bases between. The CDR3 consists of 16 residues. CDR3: CASSLRRAGITDTQYF. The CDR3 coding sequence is TGTGCCAGCAGCTTGCGAAGGGCAGGGATCACAGATACGCAGTATTTT.

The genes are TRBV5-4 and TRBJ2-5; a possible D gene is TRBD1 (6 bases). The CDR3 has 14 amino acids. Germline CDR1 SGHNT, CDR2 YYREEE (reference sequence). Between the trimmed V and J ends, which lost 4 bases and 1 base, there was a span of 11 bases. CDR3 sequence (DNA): TGTGCCAGCAGCCGGGACACTCGCCAAGAGACCCAGTACTTC. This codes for CASSRDTRQETQYF.

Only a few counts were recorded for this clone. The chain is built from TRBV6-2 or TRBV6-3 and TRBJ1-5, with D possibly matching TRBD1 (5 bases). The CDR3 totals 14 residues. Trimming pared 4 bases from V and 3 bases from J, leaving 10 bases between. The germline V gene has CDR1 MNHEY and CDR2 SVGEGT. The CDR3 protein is CASSSFRDNQPQHF. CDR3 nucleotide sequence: TGTGCCAGCAGTTCGTTCAGGGACAATCAGCCCCAGCATTTT.

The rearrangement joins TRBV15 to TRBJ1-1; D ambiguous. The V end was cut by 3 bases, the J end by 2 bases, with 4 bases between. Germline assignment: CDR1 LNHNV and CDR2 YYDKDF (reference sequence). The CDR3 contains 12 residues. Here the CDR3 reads CATSSLNTEAFF. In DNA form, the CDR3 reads TGTGCCACCAGCAGCCTCAACACTGAAGCTTTCTTT.

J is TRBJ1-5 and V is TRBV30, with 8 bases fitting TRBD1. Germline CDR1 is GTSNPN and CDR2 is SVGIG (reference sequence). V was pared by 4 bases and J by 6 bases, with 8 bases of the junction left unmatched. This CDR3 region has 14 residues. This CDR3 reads CAWTFAGGGQPQHF. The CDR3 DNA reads TGTGCCTGGACCTTTGCAGGGGGCGGTCAGCCCCAGCATTTT.

CDR3 loop: CASSFGTGPYNEQFF. Written as DNA, the CDR3 is TGTGCCAGCAGCTTTGGGACAGGCCCCTACAATGAGCAGTTCTTC. The chain combines TRBV7-2 with TRBJ2-1, with 8 bases aligning to TRBD1. V lost 3 bases to trimming and J lost 2 bases; unmatched junction nucleotides: 3. The CDR3 extends over 15 amino acids. CDR1 is SGHTA, CDR2 FQGNSA, per germline.

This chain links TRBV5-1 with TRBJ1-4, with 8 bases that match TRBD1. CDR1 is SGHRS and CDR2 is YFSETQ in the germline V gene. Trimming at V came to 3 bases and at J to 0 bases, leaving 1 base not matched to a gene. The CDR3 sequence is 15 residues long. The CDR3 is CASSWTGTTNEKLFF. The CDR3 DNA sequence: TGCGCCAGCAGCTGGACAGGGACAACTAATGAAAAACTGTTTTTT. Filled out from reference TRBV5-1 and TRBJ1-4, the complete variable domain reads KAGVTQTPRYLIKTRGQQVTLSCSPISGHRSVSWYQQTPGQGLQFLFEYFSETQRNKGNFPGRFSGRQFSNSRSEMNVSTLELGDSALYLCASSWTGTTNEKLFFGSGTQLSVL.

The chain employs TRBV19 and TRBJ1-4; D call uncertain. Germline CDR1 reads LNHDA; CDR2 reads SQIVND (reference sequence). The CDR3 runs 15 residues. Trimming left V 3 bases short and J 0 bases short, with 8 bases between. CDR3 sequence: CASSIRTATNEKLFF. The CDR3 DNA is TGTGCCAGTAGTATCCGAACAGCAACTAATGAAAAACTGTTTTTT.

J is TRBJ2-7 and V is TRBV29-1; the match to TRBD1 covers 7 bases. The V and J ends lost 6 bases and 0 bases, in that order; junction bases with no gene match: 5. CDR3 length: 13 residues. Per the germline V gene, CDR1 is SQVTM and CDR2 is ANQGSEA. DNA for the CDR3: TGCAGCGTCCCCCGGGACAGCTCCTACGAGCAGTACTTC. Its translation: CSVPRDSSYEQYF.

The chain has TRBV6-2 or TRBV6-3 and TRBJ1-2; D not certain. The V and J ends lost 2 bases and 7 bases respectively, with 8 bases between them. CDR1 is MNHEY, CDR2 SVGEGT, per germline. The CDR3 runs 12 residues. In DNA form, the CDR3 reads TGTGCCAGCAGTTACCCAGGTCGTGGCTACACCTTC. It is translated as CASSYPGRGYTF.

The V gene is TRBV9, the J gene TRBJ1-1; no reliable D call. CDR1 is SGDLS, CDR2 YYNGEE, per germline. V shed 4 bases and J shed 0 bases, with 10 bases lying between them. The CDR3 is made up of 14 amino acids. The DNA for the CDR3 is TGTGCCAGCAGCCCCACAGTGATGAACACTGAAGCTTTCTTT. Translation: CASSPTVMNTEAFF.

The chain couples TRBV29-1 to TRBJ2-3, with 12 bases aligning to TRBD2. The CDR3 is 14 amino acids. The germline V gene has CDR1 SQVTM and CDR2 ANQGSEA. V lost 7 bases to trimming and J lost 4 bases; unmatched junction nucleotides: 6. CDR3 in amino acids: CSGTSGGQADTQYF. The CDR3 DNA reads TGCAGCGGTACTAGCGGGGGGCAGGCAGATACGCAGTATTTT.

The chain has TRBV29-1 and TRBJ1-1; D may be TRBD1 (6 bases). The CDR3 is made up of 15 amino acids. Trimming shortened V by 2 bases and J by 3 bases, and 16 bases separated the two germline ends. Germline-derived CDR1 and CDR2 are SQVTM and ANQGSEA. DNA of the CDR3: TGCAGCGTTGAAATTCAGGGGTTTGTCTACACTGAAGCTTTCTTT. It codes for CSVEIQGFVYTEAFF.

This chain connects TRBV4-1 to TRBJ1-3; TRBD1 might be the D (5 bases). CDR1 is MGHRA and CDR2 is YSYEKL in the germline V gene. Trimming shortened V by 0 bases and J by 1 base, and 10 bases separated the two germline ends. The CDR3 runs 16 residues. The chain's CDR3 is CASSQDGGMSGNTIYF. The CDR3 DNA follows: TGCGCCAGCAGCCAAGACGGGGGGATGTCTGGAAACACCATATATTTT.

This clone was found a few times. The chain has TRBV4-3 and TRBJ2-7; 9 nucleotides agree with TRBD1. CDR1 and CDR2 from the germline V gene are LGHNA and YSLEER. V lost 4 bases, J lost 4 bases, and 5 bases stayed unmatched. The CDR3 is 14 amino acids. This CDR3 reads CASSPGQGHYEQYF. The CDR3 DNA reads TGCGCCAGCAGCCCGGGACAGGGCCATTACGAGCAGTACTTC.

The CDR3 DNA reads TGTGCCTGGAGTCGGGGAGCGACAGGGGTTGTGAACACTGAAGCTTTCTTT. Translating it yields CAWSRGATGVVNTEAFF. The chain links TRBV30 to TRBJ1-1, with 8 bases lining up with TRBD1. Trimming cost V 2 bases and J 0 bases; bases outside gene matches: 11. Looked up from germline, CDR1 is GTSNPN and CDR2 is SVGIG (reference sequence). The CDR3 runs 17 residues.

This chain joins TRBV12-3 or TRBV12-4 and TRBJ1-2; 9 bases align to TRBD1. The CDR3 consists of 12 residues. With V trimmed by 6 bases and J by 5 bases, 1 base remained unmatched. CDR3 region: CASRTGGYGYTF. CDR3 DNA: TGTGCCAGCAGGACAGGGGGGTATGGCTACACCTTC.

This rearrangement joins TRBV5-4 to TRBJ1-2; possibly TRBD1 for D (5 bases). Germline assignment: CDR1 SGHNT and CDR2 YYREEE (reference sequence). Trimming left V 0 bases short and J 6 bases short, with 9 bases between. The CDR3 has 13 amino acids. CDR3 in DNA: TGTGCCAGCAGCTTGGGGGGGGACCATGGCTACACCTTC. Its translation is CASSLGGDHGYTF. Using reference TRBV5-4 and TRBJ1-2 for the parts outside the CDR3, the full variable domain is ETGVTQSPTHLIKTRGQQVTLRCSSQSGHNTVSWYQQALGQGPQFIFQYYREEENGRGNFPPRFSGLQFPNYSSELNVNALELDDSALYLCASSLGGDHGYTFGSGTRLTVV.

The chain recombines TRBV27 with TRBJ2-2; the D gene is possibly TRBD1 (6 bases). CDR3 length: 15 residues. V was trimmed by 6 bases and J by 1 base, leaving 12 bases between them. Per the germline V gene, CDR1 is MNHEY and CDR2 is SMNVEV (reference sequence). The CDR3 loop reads CASRGPGQNTGELFF. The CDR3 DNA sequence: TGTGCCAGCAGGGGGCCGGGACAGAACACCGGGGAGCTGTTTTTT.

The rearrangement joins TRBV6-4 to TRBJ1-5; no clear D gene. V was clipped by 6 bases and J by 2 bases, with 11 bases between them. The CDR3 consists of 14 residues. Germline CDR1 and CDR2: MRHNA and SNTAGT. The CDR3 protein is CASSLEDGNQPQHF. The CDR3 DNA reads TGTGCCAGCAGCCTGGAGGATGGCAATCAGCCCCAGCATTTT.

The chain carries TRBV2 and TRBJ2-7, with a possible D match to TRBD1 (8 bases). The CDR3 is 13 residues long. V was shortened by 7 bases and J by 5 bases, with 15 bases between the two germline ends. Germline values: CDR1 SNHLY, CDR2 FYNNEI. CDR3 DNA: TGTGCCAGCAAGCGGGACAGGAGGGACGAGCAGTACTTC. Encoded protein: CASKRDRRDEQYF.

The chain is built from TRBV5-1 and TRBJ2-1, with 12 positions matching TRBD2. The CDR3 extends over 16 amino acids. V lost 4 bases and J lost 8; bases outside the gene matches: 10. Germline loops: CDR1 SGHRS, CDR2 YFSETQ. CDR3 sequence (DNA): TGCGCCAGCAGCGACCTCTCTAGCGGGGGGGCTCATGAGCAGTTCTTC. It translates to CASSDLSSGGAHEQFF. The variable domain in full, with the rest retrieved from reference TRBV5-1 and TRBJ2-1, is KAGVTQTPRYLIKTRGQQVTLSCSPISGHRSVSWYQQTPGQGLQFLFEYFSETQRNKGNFPGRFSGRQFSNSRSEMNVSTLELGDSALYLCASSDLSSGGAHEQFFGPGTRLTVL.

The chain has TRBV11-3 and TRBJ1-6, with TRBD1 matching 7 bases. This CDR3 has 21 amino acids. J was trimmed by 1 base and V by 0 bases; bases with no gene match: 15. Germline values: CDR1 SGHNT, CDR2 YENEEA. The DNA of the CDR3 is TGTGCCAGCAGCTTAGAACACCGGGAACAGGGGATAAGATCCTATAATTCACCCCTCCACTTT. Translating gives CASSLEHREQGIRSYNSPLHF. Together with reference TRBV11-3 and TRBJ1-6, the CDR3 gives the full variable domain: EAGVVQSPRYKIIEKKQPVAFWCNPISGHNTLYWYLQNLGQGPELLIRYENEEAVDDSQLPKDRFSAERLKGVDSTLKIQPAELGDSAVYLCASSLEHREQGIRSYNSPLHFGNGTRLTVT.

The CDR3 DNA sequence: TGTGCCAGCAGCTTAGATCCGGGATCCTACGAGCAGTACTTC. Amino acids: CASSLDPGSYEQYF. The rearrangement uses TRBV7-9 and TRBJ2-7; D perhaps matches TRBD2 (5 bases). Germline CDR1 SEHNR, CDR2 FQNEAQ (reference sequence). The V gene lost 1 base and the J gene lost 1 base, with 8 bases spanning the gap. The CDR3 totals 14 residues.

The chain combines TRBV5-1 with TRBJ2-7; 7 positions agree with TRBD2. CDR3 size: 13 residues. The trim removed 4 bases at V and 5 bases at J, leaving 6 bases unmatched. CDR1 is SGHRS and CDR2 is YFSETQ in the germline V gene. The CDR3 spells CASSDPAGNEQYF. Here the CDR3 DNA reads TGCGCCAGCAGCGACCCAGCGGGAAACGAGCAGTACTTC.

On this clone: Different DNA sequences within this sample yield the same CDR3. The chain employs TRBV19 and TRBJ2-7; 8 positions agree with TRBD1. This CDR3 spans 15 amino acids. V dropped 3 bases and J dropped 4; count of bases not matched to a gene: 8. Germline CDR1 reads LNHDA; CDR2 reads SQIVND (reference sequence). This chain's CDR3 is CASSIGTGGIYEQYF. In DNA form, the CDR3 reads TGTGCCAGTAGTATCGGGACAGGAGGAATTTACGAGCAGTACTTC.

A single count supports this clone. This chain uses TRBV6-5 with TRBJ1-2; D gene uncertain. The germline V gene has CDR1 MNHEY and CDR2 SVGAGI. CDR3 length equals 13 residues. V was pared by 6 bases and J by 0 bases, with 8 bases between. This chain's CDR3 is CASSLDTNYGYTF. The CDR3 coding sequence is TGTGCCAGCAGCCTAGATACTAACTATGGCTACACCTTC.

Written as DNA, the CDR3 is TGTGCCTGGTCCACAGGGGCGTTGAATCAGCCCCAGCATTTT. Amino acids: CAWSTGALNQPQHF. This sequence joins TRBV30 and TRBJ1-5; TRBD1 matches at 7 bases. Trimming at V came to 5 bases and at J to 4 bases, leaving 8 bases not matched to a gene. This CDR3 contains 14 residues. CDR1 is GTSNPN, CDR2 SVGIG, per germline (reference sequence).

The CDR3: CASSRNPQGRKNYGYTF. Here the CDR3 DNA reads TGTGCCAGCAGTAGAAACCCGCAGGGGAGAAAAAACTATGGCTACACCTTC. The chain combines TRBV2 with TRBJ1-2; maybe TRBD1 (6 bases). This CDR3 has 17 amino acids. Looked up from germline, CDR1 is SNHLY and CDR2 is FYNNEI. V was trimmed by 5 bases and J by 2 bases, leaving 21 bases between them.